The 20 T cell receptor beta chains below all came from one sample that was sequenced in a study of Ad26.COV2.S vaccination and SARS-CoV-2 variants listed by TCRdb under 2021. The treatment or condition label, read with the paper, signifies: over 15 received Ad26.COV2.S at low or high dose, single or two shots; five or six received placebo; per-sample allocation not given. Repertoires of vaccine and placebo recipients were sequenced from samples taken on day 63 after the first injection. The method behind the library was the immunoSEQ multiplex PCR assay. What TCRdb holds here is the immuneACCESS table cut down to in-frame rearrangements. Part of the clones is not present; checked against another copy, under half of the missing clones reflect an unresolved V gene, and the others are unexplained. This sample has roughly 400,000 clones in its table, and roughly 90% of those were observed once. The ten largest clones take up around 1.7% of the sample.

Sequences were derived from peripheral blood, sampled in a trial of Ad26.COV2.S vaccine versus placebo. All receptors come from a person aged 18-65 years who received the Ad26.COV2.S COVID-19 vaccine or a placebo.

This chain connects TRBV30 to TRBJ2-5; no reliable D call. V lost 0 bases and J 6 bases, leaving 14 bases between the germline ends. The CDR3 has 14 residues. Germline assignment: CDR1 GTSNPN and CDR2 SVGIG (reference sequence). Here the CDR3 reads CAWSVPSSLKTQYF. CDR3 nucleotides: TGTGCCTGGAGTGTACCGTCTAGTTTGAAGACCCAGTACTTC.

The rearrangement uses TRBV5-5 and TRBJ1-3; TRBD1 matches at 9 bases. Germline CDR1 reads SGHKS; CDR2 reads YYEKEE (reference sequence). Unmatched junction bases numbered 7, after V lost 4 bases and J lost 2 bases. The CDR3 length is 16 residues. The CDR3 nucleotides are TGTGCCAGCAGCGAGAAGGGGACAGGGACTGGAAACACCATATATTTT. This codes for CASSEKGTGTGNTIYF.

This clone has only a few counts. The chain joins TRBV19 to TRBJ2-7; 10 nucleotides match TRBD2. The ends lost 5 bases at V and 2 bases at J; junction bases unmatched: 6. Germline V CDR1 and CDR2: LNHDA, SQIVND (reference sequence). This CDR3 is built from 15 residues. In DNA, the CDR3 is TGTGCCAGTAGTCCCACTCTAGCGGGGGCCTACGAGCAGTACTTC. Protein product: CASSPTLAGAYEQYF.

The chain joins TRBV24-1 to TRBJ2-6, with TRBD1 matching 7 bases. Per the germline V gene, CDR1 is KGHDR and CDR2 is SFDVKD. The J segment lost 2 bases and the V segment lost 5 bases, leaving 5 bases of the junction unmatched. This CDR3 contains 16 residues. In DNA, the CDR3 is TGTGCCACCAGTGCCCCAACAGGGGCTGGGGCCAACGTCCTGACTTTC. It codes for CATSAPTGAGANVLTF.

The chain carries TRBV5-5 and TRBJ2-3, with TRBD1 identical over 8 bases. The V gene end was trimmed by 4 bases and the J gene end by 1 base; junction bases not matched to a gene: 20. Germline CDR1 is SGHKS and CDR2 is YYEKEE (reference sequence). The CDR3 runs 20 residues. CDR3 in amino acids: CASSVRTGKIQKVGTDTQYF. As DNA, the CDR3 is TGTGCCAGCAGCGTCCGGACAGGGAAAATACAAAAGGTGGGCACAGATACGCAGTATTTT.

The V call is TRBV18, the J call TRBJ2-1; weak D call: TRBD2 (5 bases). Germline V gene lookup returns CDR1 KGHSH and CDR2 LQKENI. V lost 3 bases to trimming and J lost 3 bases, with 15 bases between them. This CDR3 has 16 amino acids. CDR3 amino acids: CASSPPSRGNYNEQFF. The CDR3 DNA follows: TGTGCCAGCTCACCCCCGAGCAGAGGGAACTACAATGAGCAGTTCTTC.

The chain links TRBV7-6 to TRBJ1-3, with D possibly TRBD1 on 6 matching bases. CDR3 length: 15 residues. With 4 bases removed from V and 0 bases from J, the gap between germline ends came to 10 bases. The germline V gene encodes CDR1 SGHVS and CDR2 FNYEAQ. CDR3 loop: CASSYTDSSGNTIYF. The CDR3, as DNA: TGTGCCAGCAGCTACACGGACAGCTCTGGAAACACCATATATTTT.

CDR3 residues: CASSLGGIVGETQYF. CDR3 nucleotides: TGTGCCAGCAGCTTAGGGGGGATTGTTGGAGAGACCCAGTACTTC. The rearrangement links TRBV11-2 to TRBJ2-5; either TRBD1 or TRBD2 may fit D (5 bases each). Germline V gene sequence: CDR1 SGHAT, CDR2 FQNNGV. This CDR3 spans 15 amino acids. V lost 1 base and J lost 4, with 13 bases in between.

The chain couples TRBV7-6 to TRBJ2-7; tentatively, D is TRBD2 (5 bases). Germline V gives CDR1 SGHVS, CDR2 FNYEAQ. The CDR3 contains 15 residues. V lost 4 bases and J lost 6, with 19 bases in between. The DNA for the CDR3 is TGTGCCAGCAGCTCAGATAGAAGGCGGGCGGGCGAGCAGTACTTC. Translation: CASSSDRRRAGEQYF.

V usage is TRBV11-2 and J usage is TRBJ2-7; D possibly corresponds to TRBD1 (5 bases). Deletions cut 5 bases from V and 0 bases from J, with 11 bases between. This CDR3 has 14 residues. Germline V gives CDR1 SGHAT, CDR2 FQNNGV. The DNA for the CDR3 is TGTGCCAGCAGCCCCGACAGTTCCTCCTACGAGCAGTACTTC. The encoded protein is CASSPDSSSYEQYF.

This clone appeared a few times. The V call is TRBV3-1 (or the pseudogene TRBV3-2), the J call TRBJ1-5; no clear D gene. Trimming removed 1 base at V and 6 bases at J, with 7 bases between. This CDR3 has 13 amino acids. In germline, CDR1 is LGHDT, CDR2 YNNKEL (reference sequence). The CDR3 nucleotides read TGTGCCAGCAGCCAAGGCCTGGGTCAGCCCCAGCATTTT. It specifies CASSQGLGQPQHF.

The genes are TRBV12-5 and TRBJ2-1; D not resolved. Germline V gives CDR1 LGHNT, CDR2 FRNRAP. The CDR3 consists of 12 residues. V was shortened by 7 bases and J by 3 bases, with 7 bases between the two germline ends. The DNA for the CDR3 is TGTGCTAGTGAGTACAACTACAATGAGCAGTTCTTC. Protein product: CASEYNYNEQFF.

The chain recombines TRBV30 with TRBJ2-4; the match to TRBD1 covers 7 bases. Per the germline V gene, CDR1 is GTSNPN and CDR2 is SVGIG (reference sequence). The trim removed 2 bases at V and 7 bases at J, leaving 5 bases unmatched. CDR3 size: 13 residues. CDR3 in amino acids: CAWSPTGVNIQYF. CDR3 nucleotides: TGTGCCTGGAGTCCCACAGGGGTTAACATTCAGTACTTC.

The chain couples TRBV7-9 to TRBJ1-1; D call uncertain. Germline V gene data show CDR1 as SEHNR and CDR2 as FQNEAQ (reference sequence). The V end was cut by 4 bases, the J end by 1 base, with 7 bases between. This CDR3 has 13 amino acids. The CDR3 DNA reads TGTGCCAGCAGCTGGCCACAGAACACTGAAGCTTTCTTT. Encoded protein: CASSWPQNTEAFF.

This clone was observed a few times. J is TRBJ1-5 and V is TRBV7-2; D remains ambiguous. The germline V and J ends were trimmed by 6 bases and 0 bases, with 24 bases remaining between them. Germline V lookup: CDR1 SGHTA, CDR2 FQGNSA. The CDR3 sequence is 19 residues long. The CDR3 here is CASSAPDNSAIHSNQPQHF. The CDR3, as DNA: TGTGCCAGCAGTGCTCCGGATAACTCGGCAATCCATAGCAATCAGCCCCAGCATTTT.

The rearrangement links TRBV20-1 to TRBJ2-2; D not certain. Germline CDR1 and CDR2: DFQATT and SNEGSKA (reference sequence). This CDR3 is built from 11 residues. Trimming stripped 0 bases from V and 5 bases from J, with 1 base between. CDR3 loop: CSARETGELFF. Here the CDR3 DNA reads TGCAGTGCTAGAGAGACCGGGGAGCTGTTTTTT.

The CDR3 coding sequence is TGTGCCAGCAGTGAAGTCCCTAACAATGAGCAGTTCTTC. Its translation: CASSEVPNNEQFF. This chain uses TRBV6-1 with TRBJ2-1; no firm D call. CDR1 is MNHNS, CDR2 SASEGT, per germline. V shed 1 base and J shed 5 bases, with 6 bases lying between them. The CDR3 length is 13 residues.

The rearrangement joins TRBV7-2 to TRBJ1-1; D may be TRBD1 (5 bases). Germline values: CDR1 SGHTA, CDR2 FQGNSA. The V and J ends lost 6 bases and 4 bases respectively, with 12 bases between them. The CDR3 consists of 13 residues. CDR3 sequence (DNA): TGTGCCAGCAGACGTGGGACCGGCACTGAAGCTTTCTTT. Amino acid sequence: CASRRGTGTEAFF.

The rearrangement joins TRBV14 to TRBJ2-7; no clear D. CDR3 length: 11 amino acids. Germline V gives CDR1 SGHDN, CDR2 FVKESK. Deletions cut 4 bases from V and 6 bases from J, with 7 bases between. CDR3 in DNA: TGTGCCAGCAGCCTTGGGGTCGAGCAGTACTTC. It yields the protein CASSLGVEQYF.

The chain joins TRBV15 to TRBJ2-6; tentatively, D is TRBD1 (6 bases). Germline loops: CDR1 LNHNV, CDR2 YYDKDF (reference sequence). Trimming removed 9 bases from V and 0 bases from J, with 21 bases in between. The CDR3 extends over 18 amino acids. The CDR3 DNA follows: TGTGCCACAGCAGCACCGGGACAAGGGGTCTCTGGGGCCAACGTCCTGACTTTC. It is translated as CATAAPGQGVSGANVLTF.